A single sample is the source of the 23 T cell receptor beta chains below, sequenced in a study of T cell repertoires in cytomegalovirus infection. TCRdb itself ran the reads through MiXCR, one entry per CDR3 protein. Here the sample spans around 740,000 distinct CDR3 sequences, under 40% being singletons. The material sequenced was PBMCs. The source is a human donor in good health (CMV status not recorded). Some clones in this sample may be carry-over from other donors' samples.

This chain uses TRBV10-3 with TRBJ2-1, with D possibly matching TRBD2 (6 bases). Germline V gene lookup returns CDR1 ENHRY and CDR2 SYGVKD. The CDR3 extends over 16 amino acids. Trimming removed 1 base at V and 0 bases at J, with 10 bases between. The CDR3 loop reads CAISEFRGSSYNEQFF. CDR3 nucleotide sequence: TGTGCCATCAGTGAGTTTCGGGGGAGCTCCTACAATGAGCAGTTCTTC.

The genes are TRBV6-1 and TRBJ2-3, with 9 positions matching TRBD2. Trimming took 4 bases from V and 2 from J; bases not matched to a gene: 7. Germline V gene lookup returns CDR1 MNHNS and CDR2 SASEGT. There are 16 residues in the CDR3. CDR3 sequence: CASSVTAGGHTDTQYF. As DNA, the CDR3 is TGTGCCAGCAGTGTGACAGCGGGGGGACACACAGATACGCAGTATTTT.

The V and J genes are TRBV12-3 or TRBV12-4 and TRBJ2-7; 8 bases fit TRBD2. V dropped 3 bases and J dropped 2; count of bases not matched to a gene: 6. This CDR3 is built from 15 residues. DNA of the CDR3: TGTGCCAGCAGTTTCGAGCGGGGGTGGACCTACGAGCAGTACTTC. Residues: CASSFERGWTYEQYF.

The chain joins TRBV12-3 or TRBV12-4 to TRBJ2-3; TRBD1 agrees at 8 bases. There are 15 residues in the CDR3. V gave up 5 bases and J gave up 4 bases; unmatched junction bases: 8. The CDR3 region has the DNA TGTGCCAGCAGTCCGAGGGACAGGAGCCCAGATACGCAGTATTTT. It is translated as CASSPRDRSPDTQYF.

The chain uses TRBV28 and TRBJ2-5; 7 nucleotides line up with TRBD1. Germline-derived CDR1 and CDR2 are MDHEN and SYDVKM. The CDR3 loop spans 17 amino acids. V shed 2 bases, J shed 5 bases, and the junction held 14 bases outside the gene matches. DNA for the CDR3: TGTGCCAGCAGTTTACGACGACAGGGAAGGGTTGCGGAGACCCAGTACTTC. Amino acid sequence: CASSLRRQGRVAETQYF.

The J gene is TRBJ2-2, the V gene TRBV10-3, with D possibly being TRBD2 (5 bases). The CDR3 spans 15 residues. Trimming took off 2 bases at V and 7 bases at J, with 14 bases between the two ends. Germline CDR1 reads ENHRY; CDR2 reads SYGVKD. CDR3 DNA: TGTGCCATCAGTGAGGGACCCAGCGAGGGCGGGGAGCTGTTTTTT. It codes for CAISEGPSEGGELFF.

This chain joins TRBV20-1 and TRBJ1-6, with 7 nucleotides matching TRBD1. Trimming took 6 bases from V and 10 from J; bases not matched to a gene: 9. Looked up from germline, CDR1 is DFQATT and CDR2 is SNEGSKA (reference sequence). The CDR3 has 13 residues. The CDR3 DNA sequence: TGCAGTGCGGAAGGACAGGTCACGTCACCCCTCCACTTT. Translating it yields CSAEGQVTSPLHF.

V is TRBV27 and J is TRBJ1-5; possibly TRBD1 for D (5 bases). The V gene lost 1 base and the J gene lost 4 bases, with 11 bases spanning the gap. The CDR3 runs 15 residues. The germline CDR1 and CDR2 sequences are MNHEY and SMNVEV (reference sequence). The CDR3 region has the DNA TGTGCCAGCAGTTTATACAGGAGTCTAAATCAGCCCCAGCATTTT. Translation gives CASSLYRSLNQPQHF.

CDR3 DNA sequence: TGTGCCATCAGTCGGACTAGCGGCTACGAGCAGTACTTC. As protein: CAISRTSGYEQYF. This chain joins TRBV10-3 and TRBJ2-7; 10 nucleotides agree with TRBD2. Germline V gene lookup returns CDR1 ENHRY and CDR2 SYGVKD. V shed 5 bases, J shed 3 bases, and the junction held 1 base outside the gene matches. CDR3 length: 13 amino acids.

This clonotype was seen a handful of times. The rearrangement uses TRBV7-9 and TRBJ2-1, with D perhaps matching TRBD1 (5 bases). CDR1 and CDR2 from the germline V gene are SEHNR and FQNEAQ (reference sequence). This CDR3 has 14 residues. The V end was cut by 0 bases, the J end by 6 bases, with 9 bases between. CDR3 in amino acids: CASSLARVGNEQFF. CDR3 DNA sequence: TGTGCCAGCAGCTTAGCCAGGGTCGGCAATGAGCAGTTCTTC.

The chain carries TRBV19 and TRBJ1-2; TRBD1 matches at 9 bases. The germline V gene has CDR1 LNHDA and CDR2 SQIVND (reference sequence). The CDR3 length is 14 residues. The V segment lost 10 bases and the J segment 8 bases; nucleotides outside the gene matches: 14. The CDR3 DNA reads as TGTGCCACCCAACGGGGGACAGGGAGAGGGGGCTACACCTTC. Translation: CATQRGTGRGGYTF.

This chain uses TRBV7-6 with TRBJ2-7; 12 nucleotides agree with TRBD1. CDR1 is SGHVS, CDR2 FNYEAQ, per germline. V dropped 4 bases and J dropped 7; count of bases not matched to a gene: 8. This CDR3 region has 15 residues. CDR3 sequence (DNA): TGTGCCAGCAGCTCTACCGGGACAGGGGGCCTAGAGCAGTACTTC. This sequence encodes CASSSTGTGGLEQYF. The whole variable domain, filled in from reference TRBV7-6 and TRBJ2-7, reads GAGVSQSPRYKVTKRGQDVALRCDPISGHVSLYWYRQALGQGPEFLTYFNYEAQQDKSGLPNDRFSAERPEGSISTLTIQRTEQRDSAMYRCASSSTGTGGLEQYFGPGTRLTVT.

Remarks on this clonotype: This may stem from a read error, because a much larger clone lies one nucleotide away. The CDR3 ends on some other residue instead of the conserved phenylalanine or tryptophan, so this is likely a read error. The V call is TRBV7-2, the J call TRBJ2-5, with D possibly being TRBD2 (6 bases). The germline CDR1 and CDR2 sequences are SGHTA and FQGNSA. The CDR3 spans 14 residues. V lost 5 bases, J lost 2 bases, and 12 bases lay in between. CDR3: CASSPGRGQETQYL. The CDR3 region has the DNA TGTGCCAGCAGCCCAGGCCGGGGGCAAGAGACCCAGTACTTA.

This clonotype was detected ten times or more. This sequence joins TRBV7-2 and TRBJ1-5; the D gene is possibly TRBD1 (6 bases). V gave up 5 bases and J gave up 6 bases, with 11 bases separating them. This CDR3 has 13 residues. Germline CDR1 reads SGHTA; CDR2 reads FQGNSA. The CDR3 sequence: CASSPGHSQPQHF. Here the CDR3 DNA reads TGTGCCAGCAGCCCGGGACACTCTCAGCCCCAGCATTTT. The variable domain in full, completed from reference TRBV7-2 and TRBJ1-5, reads GAGVSQSPSNKVTEKGKDVELRCDPISGHTALYWYRQSLGQGLEFLIYFQGNSAPDKSGLPSDRFSAERTGGSVSTLTIQRTQQEDSAVYLCASSPGHSQPQHFGDGTRLSIL.

Concerning this clonotype: The germline gene is not matched at one end of the junction; a read error may be the cause. This chain connects TRBV27 to TRBJ1-6; TRBD1 agrees at 9 bases. From germline, CDR1 is MNHEY and CDR2 SMNVEV (reference sequence). This CDR3 spans 15 amino acids. CDR3 bases: TGTGCCAGCAGAGAAGCGACAGGGGGGAGTTCACCCCACCACTTT. Amino acids: CASREATGGSSPHHF.

This clonotype appeared a few times. The chain combines TRBV28 with TRBJ2-7; 8 nucleotides line up with TRBD1. The J segment lost 2 bases and the V segment lost 3 bases, leaving 9 bases of the junction unmatched. This CDR3 contains 16 residues. Per the germline V gene, CDR1 is MDHEN and CDR2 is SYDVKM. The CDR3 DNA follows: TGTGCCAGCAGTTTCTTAGACAGGGGAGAGACCTACGAGCAGTACTTC. This sequence encodes CASSFLDRGETYEQYF. The complete variable domain, with remaining parts taken from reference TRBV28 and TRBJ2-7, reads DVKVTQSSRYLVKRTGEKVFLECVQDMDHENMFWYRQDPGLGLRLIYFSYDVKMKEKGDIPEGYSVSREKKERFSLILESASTNQTSMYLCASSFLDRGETYEQYFGPGTRLTVT.

This clonotype was seen a few times. J is TRBJ1-1 and V is TRBV4-2; D unresolved. Trimming removed 0 bases from V and 2 bases from J, with 7 bases in between. Germline V lookup: CDR1 LGHNA, CDR2 YNFKEQ. The CDR3 runs to 14 residues. This CDR3 is CASSQEARNTEAFF. The CDR3 DNA reads as TGTGCCAGCAGCCAAGAGGCGAGAAACACTGAAGCTTTCTTT.

This clonotype was detected a few times. The chain is built from TRBV28 and TRBJ2-5; D gene uncertain. The CDR3 spans 15 residues. V lost 2 bases, J lost 0 bases, and 10 bases lay in between. Germline CDR1 reads MDHEN; CDR2 reads SYDVKM. CDR3 nucleotide sequence: TGTGCCAGCAGTTTAGAAGGAAGGTACCAAGAGACCCAGTACTTC. Protein product: CASSLEGRYQETQYF.

The chain recombines TRBV5-1 with TRBJ2-5; 8 nucleotides line up with TRBD1. This CDR3 contains 14 residues. Germline-derived CDR1 and CDR2 are SGHRS and YFSETQ. V trimming: 2 bases; J trimming: 5 bases; junction bases outside the gene matches: 5. The CDR3 DNA reads as TGCGCCAGCAGCTTCGCGAACAGGGGGGAGACCCAGTACTTC. It is translated as CASSFANRGETQYF.

As to this clonotype: The junction departs from the called germline gene at one end, perhaps through a read error. V is TRBV19 and J is TRBJ1-1; D not resolved. The CDR3 consists of 13 residues. In germline, CDR1 is LNHDA, CDR2 SQIVND (reference sequence). Here the CDR3 reads CASSAGMNTESVF. The CDR3 DNA reads TGTGCCAGTAGTGCGGGGATGAACACTGAATCTGTCTTT.

V is TRBV5-1 and J is TRBJ2-1, with 9 bases fitting TRBD1. This CDR3 comprises 15 residues. CDR1 is SGHRS, CDR2 YFSETQ, per germline. J was trimmed by 5 bases and V by 4 bases; bases with no gene match: 7. CDR3 DNA: TGCGCCAGCAGCCAACCGGGACAGGGACACAATGAGCAGTTCTTC. Translating it yields CASSQPGQGHNEQFF.

This chain links TRBV7-3 with TRBJ2-1; D gene unclear. Trimming cost V 10 bases and J 5 bases, with 15 bases left between them. Germline CDR1 and CDR2: SGHTA and FQGTGA. CDR3 length: 13 amino acids. CDR3 DNA sequence: TGTGCCAACTTCCAAGCCCCGAACAATGAGCAGTTCTTC. Protein: CANFQAPNNEQFF. Using reference TRBV7-3 and TRBJ2-1 for the parts outside the CDR3, the full variable domain is GAGVSQTPSNKVTEKGKYVELRCDPISGHTALYWYRQSLGQGPEFLIYFQGTGAADDSGLPNDRFFAVRPEGSVSTLKIQRTERGDSAVYLCANFQAPNNEQFFGPGTRLTVL.

V is TRBV6-1 and J is TRBJ1-1; 7 bases are shared with TRBD1. CDR3 size: 17 residues. Germline V CDR1 and CDR2: MNHNS, SASEGT. Trimming at V came to 9 bases and at J to 6 bases, leaving 22 bases not matched to a gene. The CDR3, as DNA: TGTGCCAGAAGGACACAGTCACAGGGGAGGTACGATTCTGAAGCTTTCTTT. Amino acids: CARRTQSQGRYDSEAFF.